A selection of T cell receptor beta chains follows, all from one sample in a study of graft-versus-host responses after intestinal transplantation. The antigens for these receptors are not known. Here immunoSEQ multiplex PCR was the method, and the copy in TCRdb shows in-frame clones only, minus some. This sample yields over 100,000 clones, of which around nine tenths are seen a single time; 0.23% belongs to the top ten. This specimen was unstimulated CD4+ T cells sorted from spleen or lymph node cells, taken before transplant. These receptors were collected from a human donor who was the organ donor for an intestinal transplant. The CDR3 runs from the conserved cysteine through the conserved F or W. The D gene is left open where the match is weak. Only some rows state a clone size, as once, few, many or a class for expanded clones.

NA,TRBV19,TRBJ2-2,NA,CASSIVLYGGELFF,TGTGCCAGTAGTATAGTCCTATATGGCGGGGAGCTGTTTTTT
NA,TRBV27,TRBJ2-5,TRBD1,CASSLRTGQETQYF,TGTGCCAGCAGTTTACGGACAGGACAAGAGACCCAGTACTTC
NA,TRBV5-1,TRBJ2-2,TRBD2,CASSPGGGETSGELFF,TGCGCCAGCAGCCCCGGCGGGGGGGAAACGTCCGGGGAGCTGTTTTTT
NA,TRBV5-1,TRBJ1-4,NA,CASSLAVNEKLFF,TGCGCCAGCAGCTTGGCGGTTAATGAAAAACTGTTTTTT
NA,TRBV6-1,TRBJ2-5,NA,CASRSTVPAQETQYF,TGTGCCAGCAGATCGACAGTTCCTGCCCAAGAGACCCAGTACTTC
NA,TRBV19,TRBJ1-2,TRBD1,CASSIGQGYGYTF,TGTGCCAGTAGTATTGGACAGGGCTATGGCTACACCTTC
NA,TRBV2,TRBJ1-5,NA,CASGGQSPNQPQHF,TGTGCCAGCGGAGGACAGTCACCGAATCAGCCCCAGCATTTT
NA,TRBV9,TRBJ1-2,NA,CASSVGSVTGRGYGYTF,TGTGCCAGCAGCGTAGGGTCAGTTACCGGTAGGGGCTATGGCTACACCTTC
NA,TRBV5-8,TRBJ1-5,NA,CASRDNQPQHF,TGTGCCAGCAGGGACAATCAGCCCCAGCATTTT
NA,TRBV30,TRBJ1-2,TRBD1,CAWSEMDRAGDSYTF,TGTGCCTGGAGTGAAATGGACAGGGCAGGCGATAGCTACACCTTC
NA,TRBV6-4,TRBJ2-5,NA,CASRYGGHKRLQETQYF,TGTGCCAGCAGATACGGGGGACACAAAAGACTCCAAGAGACCCAGTACTTC
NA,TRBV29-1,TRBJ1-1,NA,CSVVSGRRAFF,TGCAGCGTTGTTTCCGGGCGACGGGCTTTCTTT
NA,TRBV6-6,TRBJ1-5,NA,CASSYKPQGGQPQHF,TGTGCCAGCAGTTACAAACCACAGGGAGGTCAGCCCCAGCATTTT
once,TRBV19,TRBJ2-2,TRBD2,CARVTKGLAGGAGELFF,TGTGCCAGGGTAACTAAGGGACTAGCGGGAGGGGCCGGGGAGCTGTTTTTT
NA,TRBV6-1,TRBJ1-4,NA,CASSEFVGGPGEKLFF,TGTGCCAGCAGTGAATTCGTGGGGGGCCCTGGTGAAAAACTGTTTTTT
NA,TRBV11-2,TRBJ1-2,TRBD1,CASSSWTGGGYGYTF,TGTGCCAGCAGCTCTTGGACAGGGGGAGGCTATGGCTACACCTTC
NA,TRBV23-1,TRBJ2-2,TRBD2,CASSQGLAGGGTGELFF,TGCGCCAGCAGTCAGGGACTAGCGGGAGGAGGCACCGGGGAGCTGTTTTTT
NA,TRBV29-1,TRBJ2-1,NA,CSVELLGQFF,TGCAGCGTTGAATTGCTTGGGCAGTTCTTC
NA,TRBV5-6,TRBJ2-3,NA,CASNQAGTDTQYF,TGTGCCAGCAACCAAGCGGGCACAGATACGCAGTATTTT
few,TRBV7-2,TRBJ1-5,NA,CASSLQGNQPQHF,TGTGCCAGCAGCTTACAGGGCAATCAGCCCCAGCATTTT
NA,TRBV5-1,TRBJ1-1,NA,CASSQGVQGTEAFF,TGCGCCAGCAGCCAGGGAGTTCAGGGCACTGAAGCTTTCTTT
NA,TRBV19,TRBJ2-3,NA,CASSEPGAGTQYF,TGTGCCAGTAGCGAACCGGGGGCGGGTACGCAGTATTTT
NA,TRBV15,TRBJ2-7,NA,CATSREGRSYEQYF,TGTGCCACCAGCAGAGAGGGCAGGTCCTACGAGCAGTACTTC
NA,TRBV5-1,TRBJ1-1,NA,CASSLGGGVLGSEAFF,TGCGCCAGCAGCTTGGGTGGAGGGGTCCTTGGGAGTGAAGCTTTCTTT
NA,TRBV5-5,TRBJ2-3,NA,CASSLSSTDTQYF,TGTGCCAGCAGCTTGTCGAGCACAGATACGCAGTATTTT